The clone carrying this T cell receptor beta chain was observed a few times. TCRdb re-analysed the 5' RACE reads in MiXCR, keeping a single row per CDR3 protein. The top ten hold 2.5% to 3.5% of the sample, which has tens of thousands of distinct CDR3 sequences, about 20% seen once. V lost 4 bases and J 0 bases, leaving 8 bases between the germline ends. CDR1 is MNHEY and CDR2 is SVGAGI in the germline V gene. This CDR3 has 14 amino acids. The rearrangement joins TRBV6-5 to TRBJ2-3; possibly TRBD2 for D (5 bases). The sequenced sample was memory CD4+ T cells sorted from a lymph node. Noted subset: memory CD4+ T cells, CD4+CD45RO+CD25-. This TCR derives from a female donor with breast cancer. The CDR3 here is CASSFQRSTDTQYF. In nucleotides, the CDR3 is TGTGCCAGCAGTTTCCAGCGGAGCACAGATACGCAGTATTTT.